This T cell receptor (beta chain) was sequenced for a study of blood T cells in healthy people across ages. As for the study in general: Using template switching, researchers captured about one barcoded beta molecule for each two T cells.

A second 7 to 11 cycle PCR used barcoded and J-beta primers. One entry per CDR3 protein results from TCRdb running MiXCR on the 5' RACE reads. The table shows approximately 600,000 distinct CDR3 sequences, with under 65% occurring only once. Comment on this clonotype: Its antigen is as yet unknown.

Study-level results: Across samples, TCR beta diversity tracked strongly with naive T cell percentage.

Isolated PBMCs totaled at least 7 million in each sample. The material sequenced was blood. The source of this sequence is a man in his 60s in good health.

The CDR3 nucleotides are TGCAGCGTTCAAGGTACAGTCCGCACAGATACGCAGTATTTT. Protein sequence: CSVQGTVRTDTQYF. The chain combines TRBV29-1 with TRBJ2-3; D unresolved. CDR1 and CDR2 (germline): SQVTM, ANQGSEA. With 5 bases removed from V and 1 base from J, the gap between germline ends came to 13 bases. The CDR3 sequence is 14 residues long.